This T cell receptor (beta chain) is drawn from a study of shared clonotypes between healthy human individuals. The study's findings and limits: Clonotypes not shared had lower generation probabilities than those common to all four donors. Across a handful of donors, naive CD4 shared roughly 5.1%, naive CD8 more than 3%, memory CD4 2% to 2.5%, memory CD8 about 0.4%.

At the deep level, the assay was run. This table comes from immunoSEQ multiplex PCR, and its TCRdb copy is limited to in-frame clones, with some not included. The sample has approximately 1.4 million clones, 98% seen once. As for this clone: Antigen specificity is unknown.

Study donors comprised healthy, HIV-negative adults devoid of recent acute infection or vaccination. This TCR was sampled from a man in his thirties or forties in good health. Sequenced input: naive CD4+ T cells sorted from blood. Subset described: CD45RA+ positively selected.

The CDR3 nucleotides are TGTGCCAGCAGCGTAAACGCGGGGCAAGGGGAGACCCAGTACTTC. It specifies CASSVNAGQGETQYF. The gene calls are TRBV9 and TRBJ2-5; a weak D match, TRBD2 (6 bases). CDR3 length: 15 residues. V shed 1 base and J shed 5 bases, with 15 bases lying between them. The germline V gene has CDR1 SGDLS and CDR2 YYNGEE.